Sequencing of this T cell receptor (beta chain) was carried out in a study of cytomegalovirus exposure and HLA in healthy donors. Study observations and caveats: A later examination showed that TCR association rates differed by HLA locus, with DRB1 most and HLA-C fewest. The authors considered a cluster of highly shared sequence variants likely to be a sequencing artifact.

PCR was performed using 60 Vbeta and 13 Jbeta primers. TCRdb's copy holds only in-frame clones and misses some; the assay was immunoSEQ multiplex PCR. The sample has some 130,000 clones; 65% to 80% are singletons. Regarding this clone: As yet, its antigen is unknown.

The CDR3 spans 15 residues. The V and J ends lost 4 bases and 4 bases respectively, with 17 bases between them. Germline loops: CDR1 SGHRS, CDR2 YFSETQ. The V and J genes are TRBV5-1 and TRBJ1-1; maybe TRBD1 (5 bases). The receptor comes from a male donor in good health and CMV-seropositive. The sequenced sample consisted of PBMCs. The CDR3 region is CASSIAGSRGTEAFF. The CDR3 DNA reads as TGCGCCAGCAGCATAGCAGGGTCTAGGGGCACTGAAGCTTTCTTT.